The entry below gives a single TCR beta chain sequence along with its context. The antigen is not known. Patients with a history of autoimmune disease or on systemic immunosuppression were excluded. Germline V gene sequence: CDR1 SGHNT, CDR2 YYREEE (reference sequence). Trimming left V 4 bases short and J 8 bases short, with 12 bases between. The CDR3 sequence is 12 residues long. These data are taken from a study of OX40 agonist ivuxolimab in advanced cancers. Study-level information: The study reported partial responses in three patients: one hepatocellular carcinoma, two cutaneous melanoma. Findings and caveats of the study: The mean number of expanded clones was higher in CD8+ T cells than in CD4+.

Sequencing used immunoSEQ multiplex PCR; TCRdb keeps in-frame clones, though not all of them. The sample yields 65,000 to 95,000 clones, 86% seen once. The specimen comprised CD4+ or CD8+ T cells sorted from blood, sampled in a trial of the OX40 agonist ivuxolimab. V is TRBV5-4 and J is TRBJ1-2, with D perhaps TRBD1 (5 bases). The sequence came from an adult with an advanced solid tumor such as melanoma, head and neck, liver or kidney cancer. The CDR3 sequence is CASSQGVGGYTF. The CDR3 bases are TGTGCCAGCAGCCAAGGGGTAGGAGGCTACACCTTC. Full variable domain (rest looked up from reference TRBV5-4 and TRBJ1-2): ETGVTQSPTHLIKTRGQQVTLRCSSQSGHNTVSWYQQALGQGPQFIFQYYREEENGRGNFPPRFSGLQFPNYSSELNVNALELDDSALYLCASSQGVGGYTFGSGTRLTVV.